The entry below gives a single T cell receptor (beta chain) sequence along with its context. Its antigen is not identified. Germline CDR1 and CDR2: SNHLY and FYNNEI. Trimming shortened V by 8 bases and J by 3 bases, and 10 bases separated the two germline ends. This CDR3 spans 13 amino acids. This specimen comes from a study of beta chain features in type 1 diabetes. Sequencing targeted expressed TCRB transcripts, as all isolated RNA had been reverse transcribed. The assay was immunoSEQ multiplex PCR, and TCRdb's table has in-frame clones only and misses some. The sample lists some 190,000 clones, over 6% occurring once. Study-wide results and caveats: For patients, the naive, central memory and Treg TCRB repertoires appeared more alike than for healthy donors. All four CD4+ subsets from Type 1 diabetes patients carried moderately but significantly shorter TCRB CDR3s.

Sorted populations all had greater than 95% purity. The chain combines TRBV2 with TRBJ1-4, with D possibly TRBD1 on 6 matching bases. The sample was central memory CD4+ T cells from blood. The TCR originated in a young man with type 1 diabetes. This CDR3 is CASARTANEKLFF. CDR3 DNA sequence: TGTGCCAGCGCGCGGACAGCTAATGAAAAACTGTTTTTT. The entire variable domain, with the rest obtained from reference TRBV2 and TRBJ1-4, is as follows: EPEVTQTPSHQVTQMGQEVILRCVPISNHLYFYWYRQILGQKVEFLVSFYNNEISEKSEIFDDQFSVERPDGSNFTLKIRSTKLEDSAMYFCASARTANEKLFFGSGTQLSVL.